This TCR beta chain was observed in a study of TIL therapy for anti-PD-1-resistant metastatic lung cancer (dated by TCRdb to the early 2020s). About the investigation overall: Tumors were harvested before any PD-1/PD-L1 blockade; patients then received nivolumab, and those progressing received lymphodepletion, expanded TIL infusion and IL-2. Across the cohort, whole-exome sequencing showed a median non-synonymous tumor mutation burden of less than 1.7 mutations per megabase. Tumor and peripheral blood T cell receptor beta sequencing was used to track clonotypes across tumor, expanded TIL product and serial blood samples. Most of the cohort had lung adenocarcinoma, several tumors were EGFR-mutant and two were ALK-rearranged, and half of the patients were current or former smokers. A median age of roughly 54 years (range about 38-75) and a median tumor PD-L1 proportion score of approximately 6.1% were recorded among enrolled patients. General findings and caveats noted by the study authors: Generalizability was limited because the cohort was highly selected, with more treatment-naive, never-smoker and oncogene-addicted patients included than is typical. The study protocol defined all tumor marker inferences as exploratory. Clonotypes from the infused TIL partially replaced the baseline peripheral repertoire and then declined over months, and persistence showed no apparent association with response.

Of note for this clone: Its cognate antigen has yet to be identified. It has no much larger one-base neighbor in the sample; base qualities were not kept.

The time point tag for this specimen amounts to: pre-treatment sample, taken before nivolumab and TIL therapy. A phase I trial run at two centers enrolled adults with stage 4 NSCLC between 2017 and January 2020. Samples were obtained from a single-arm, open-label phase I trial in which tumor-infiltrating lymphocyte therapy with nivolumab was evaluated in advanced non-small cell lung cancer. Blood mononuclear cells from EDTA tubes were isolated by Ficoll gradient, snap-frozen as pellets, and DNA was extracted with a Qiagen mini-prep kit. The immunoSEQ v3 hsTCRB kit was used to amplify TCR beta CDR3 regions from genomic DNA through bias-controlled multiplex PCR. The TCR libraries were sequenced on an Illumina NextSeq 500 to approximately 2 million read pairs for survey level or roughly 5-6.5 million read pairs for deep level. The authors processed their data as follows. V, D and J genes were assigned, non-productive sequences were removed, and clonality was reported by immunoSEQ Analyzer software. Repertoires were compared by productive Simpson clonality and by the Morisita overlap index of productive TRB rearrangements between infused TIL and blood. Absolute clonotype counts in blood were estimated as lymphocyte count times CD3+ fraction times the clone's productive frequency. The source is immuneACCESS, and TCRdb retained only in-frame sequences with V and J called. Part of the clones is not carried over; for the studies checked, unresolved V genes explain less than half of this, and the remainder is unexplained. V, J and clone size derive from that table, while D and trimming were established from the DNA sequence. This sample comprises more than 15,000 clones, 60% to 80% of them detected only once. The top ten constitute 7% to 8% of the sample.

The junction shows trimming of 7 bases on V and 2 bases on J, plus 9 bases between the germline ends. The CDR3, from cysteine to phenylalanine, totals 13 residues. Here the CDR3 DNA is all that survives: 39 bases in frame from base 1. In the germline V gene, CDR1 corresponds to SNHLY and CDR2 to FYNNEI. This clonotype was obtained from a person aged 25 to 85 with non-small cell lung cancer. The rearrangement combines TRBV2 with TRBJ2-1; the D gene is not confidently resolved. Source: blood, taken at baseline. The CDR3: CASKQRTYNEQFF. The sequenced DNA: TGTGCCAGCAAACAGAGAACCTACAATGAGCAGTTCTTC. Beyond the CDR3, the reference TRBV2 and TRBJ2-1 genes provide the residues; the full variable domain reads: EPEVTQTPSHQVTQMGQEVILRCVPISNHLYFYWYRQILGQKVEFLVSFYNNEISEKSEIFDDQFSVERPDGSNFTLKIRSTKLEDSAMYFCASKQRTYNEQFFGPGTRLTVL.